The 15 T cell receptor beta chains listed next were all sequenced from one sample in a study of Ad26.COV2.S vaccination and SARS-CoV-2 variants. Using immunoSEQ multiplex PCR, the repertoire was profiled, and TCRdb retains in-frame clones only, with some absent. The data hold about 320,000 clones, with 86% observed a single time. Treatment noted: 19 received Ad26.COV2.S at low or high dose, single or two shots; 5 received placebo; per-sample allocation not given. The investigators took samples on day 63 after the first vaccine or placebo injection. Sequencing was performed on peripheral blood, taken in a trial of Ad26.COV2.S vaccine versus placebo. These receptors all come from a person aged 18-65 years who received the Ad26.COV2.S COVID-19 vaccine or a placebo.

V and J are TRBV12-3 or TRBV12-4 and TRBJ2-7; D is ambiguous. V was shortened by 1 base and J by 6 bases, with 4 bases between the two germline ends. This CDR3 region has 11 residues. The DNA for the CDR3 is TGTGCCAGCAGTTTAGGGTTCGAGCAGTACTTC. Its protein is CASSLGFEQYF.

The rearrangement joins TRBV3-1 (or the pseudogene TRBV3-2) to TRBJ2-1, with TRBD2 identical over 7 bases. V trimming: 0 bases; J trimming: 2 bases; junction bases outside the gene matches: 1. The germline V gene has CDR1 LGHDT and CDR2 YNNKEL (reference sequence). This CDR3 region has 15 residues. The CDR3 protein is CASSQEGGAYNEQFF. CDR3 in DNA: TGTGCCAGCAGCCAAGAGGGAGGGGCCTACAATGAGCAGTTCTTC.

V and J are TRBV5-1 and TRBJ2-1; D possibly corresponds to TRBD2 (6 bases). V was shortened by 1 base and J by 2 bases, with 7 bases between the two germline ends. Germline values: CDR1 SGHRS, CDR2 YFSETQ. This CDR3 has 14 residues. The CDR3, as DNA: TGCGCCAGCAGCTTGCCGGGGGCCTACAATGAGCAGTTCTTC. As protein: CASSLPGAYNEQFF.

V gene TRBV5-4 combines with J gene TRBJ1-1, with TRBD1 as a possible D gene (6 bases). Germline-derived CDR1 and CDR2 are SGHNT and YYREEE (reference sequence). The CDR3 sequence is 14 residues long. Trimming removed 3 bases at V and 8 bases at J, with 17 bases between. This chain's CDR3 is CASSSSTGSSEAFF. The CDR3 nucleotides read TGTGCCAGCAGCTCCTCGACAGGTTCTTCCGAAGCTTTCTTT. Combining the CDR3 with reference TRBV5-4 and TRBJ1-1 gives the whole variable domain ETGVTQSPTHLIKTRGQQVTLRCSSQSGHNTVSWYQQALGQGPQFIFQYYREEENGRGNFPPRFSGLQFPNYSSELNVNALELDDSALYLCASSSSTGSSEAFFGQGTRLTVV.

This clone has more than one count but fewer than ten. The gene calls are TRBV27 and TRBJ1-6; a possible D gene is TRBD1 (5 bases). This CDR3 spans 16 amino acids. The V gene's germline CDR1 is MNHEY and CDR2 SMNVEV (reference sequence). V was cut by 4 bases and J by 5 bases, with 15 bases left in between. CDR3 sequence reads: CASSYYGGSNNSPLHF. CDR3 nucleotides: TGTGCCAGCAGTTACTACGGGGGATCTAATAATTCACCCCTCCACTTT.

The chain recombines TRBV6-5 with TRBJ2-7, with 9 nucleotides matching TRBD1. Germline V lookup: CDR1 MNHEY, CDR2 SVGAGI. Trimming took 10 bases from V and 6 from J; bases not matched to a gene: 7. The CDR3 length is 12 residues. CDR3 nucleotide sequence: TGTGCCACGGACAGGGGAGAAGGCGAGCAGTACTTC. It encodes CATDRGEGEQYF.

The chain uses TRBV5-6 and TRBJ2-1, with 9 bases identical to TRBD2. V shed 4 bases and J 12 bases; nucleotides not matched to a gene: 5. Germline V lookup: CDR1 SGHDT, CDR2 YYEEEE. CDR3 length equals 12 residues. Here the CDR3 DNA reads TGTGCCAGCAGCCCGCGGGGGGGCGGGCAGTTCTTC. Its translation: CASSPRGGGQFF.

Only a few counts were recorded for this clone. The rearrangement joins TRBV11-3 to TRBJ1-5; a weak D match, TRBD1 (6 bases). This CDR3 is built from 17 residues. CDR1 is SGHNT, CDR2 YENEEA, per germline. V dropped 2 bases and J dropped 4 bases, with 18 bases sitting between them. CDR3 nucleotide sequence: TGTGCCAGCAGCTTAAGGGTGTGGGCCAGGGGAAATCAGCCCCAGCATTTT. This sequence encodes CASSLRVWARGNQPQHF.

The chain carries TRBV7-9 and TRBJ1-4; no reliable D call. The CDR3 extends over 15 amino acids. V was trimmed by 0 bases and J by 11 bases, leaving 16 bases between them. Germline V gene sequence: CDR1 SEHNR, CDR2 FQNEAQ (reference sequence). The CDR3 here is CASSLAGVSSWKLFF. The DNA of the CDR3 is TGTGCCAGCAGCTTAGCCGGGGTCTCTTCGTGGAAACTGTTTTTT.

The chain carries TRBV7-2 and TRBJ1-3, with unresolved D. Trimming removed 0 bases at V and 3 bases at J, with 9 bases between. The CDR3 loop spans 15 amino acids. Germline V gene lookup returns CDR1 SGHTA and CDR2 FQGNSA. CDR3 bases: TGTGCCAGCAGCTTAGCAGGGCCCGGTGGAAACACCATATATTTT. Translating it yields CASSLAGPGGNTIYF. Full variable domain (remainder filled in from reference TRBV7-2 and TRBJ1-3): GAGVSQSPSNKVTEKGKDVELRCDPISGHTALYWYRQSLGQGLEFLIYFQGNSAPDKSGLPSDRFSAERTGGSVSTLTIQRTQQEDSAVYLCASSLAGPGGNTIYFGEGSWLTVV.

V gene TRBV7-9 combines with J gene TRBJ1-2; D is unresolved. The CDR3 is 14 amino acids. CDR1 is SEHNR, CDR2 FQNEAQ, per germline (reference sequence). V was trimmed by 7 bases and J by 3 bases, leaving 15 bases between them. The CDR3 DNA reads TGTGCCAGCACCTACTCGACCGCGTACTATGGCTACACCTTC. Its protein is CASTYSTAYYGYTF. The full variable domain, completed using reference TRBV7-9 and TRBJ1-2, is DTGVSQNPRHKITKRGQNVTFRCDPISEHNRLYWYRQTLGQGPEFLTYFQNEAQLEKSRLLSDRFSAERPKGSFSTLEIQRTEQGDSAMYLCASTYSTAYYGYTFGSGTRLTVV.

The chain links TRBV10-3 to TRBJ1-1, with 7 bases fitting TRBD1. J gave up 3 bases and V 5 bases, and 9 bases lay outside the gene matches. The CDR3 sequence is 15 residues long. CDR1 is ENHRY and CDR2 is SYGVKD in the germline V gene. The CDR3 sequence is CAISPTGRRDTEAFF. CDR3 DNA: TGTGCCATCAGTCCGACAGGGCGTAGGGACACTGAAGCTTTCTTT.

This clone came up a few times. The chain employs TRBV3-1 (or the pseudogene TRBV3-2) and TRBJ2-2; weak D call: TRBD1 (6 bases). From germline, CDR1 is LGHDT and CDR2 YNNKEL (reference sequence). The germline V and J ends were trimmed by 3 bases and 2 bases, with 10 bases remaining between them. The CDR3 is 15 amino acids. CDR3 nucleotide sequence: TGTGCCAGCAGCCAGCGGACAGTTAACACCGGGGAGCTGTTTTTT. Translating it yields CASSQRTVNTGELFF.

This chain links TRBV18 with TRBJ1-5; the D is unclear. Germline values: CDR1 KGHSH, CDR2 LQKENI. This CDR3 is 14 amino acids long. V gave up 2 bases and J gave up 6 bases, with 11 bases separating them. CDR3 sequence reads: CASSPGITGQPQHF. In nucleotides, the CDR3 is TGTGCCAGCTCACCAGGGATAACGGGTCAGCCCCAGCATTTT.

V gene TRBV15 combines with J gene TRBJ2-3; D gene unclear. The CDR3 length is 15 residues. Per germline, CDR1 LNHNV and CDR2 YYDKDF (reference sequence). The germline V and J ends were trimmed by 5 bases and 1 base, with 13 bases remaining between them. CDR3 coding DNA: TGTGCCACCAGCTTTCGTGGACCCGGCACAGATACGCAGTATTTT. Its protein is CATSFRGPGTDTQYF.